The 5 T cell receptor beta chains in this list originate from one sample, sequenced in a study. MiXCR was run by TCRdb on the 5' RACE reads, yielding one entry per CDR3 protein. The table shows 30,000 to 40,000 distinct CDR3 sequences, with 26% occurring only once. The sample comprised naive CD4+ T cells sorted from a lymph node. Regarding subset: naive CD4+ T cells, CD4+CD45RA+CD25-. The receptors originated from a female donor with breast cancer.

Details on this clonotype: This may come from a read error, since a much larger clone is one base off. The chain joins TRBV7-9 to TRBJ1-1; tentatively, D is TRBD1 (5 bases). This CDR3 spans 13 amino acids. Germline V gives CDR1 SEHNR, CDR2 FQNEAQ (reference sequence). V lost 8 bases and J lost 1, with 11 bases in between. The CDR3 loop is CASHQGTNTEAFF. CDR3 nucleotides: TGTGCCAGCCACCAGGGCACGAACACTGAAGCTTTCTTT.

This chain uses TRBV20-1 with TRBJ2-7; no reliable D call. CDR3 length equals 14 residues. The V end was cut by 0 bases, the J end by 1 base, with 10 bases between. Germline loops: CDR1 DFQATT, CDR2 SNEGSKA (reference sequence). This chain's CDR3 is CSARDKSRSYEQYF. The DNA for the CDR3 is TGCAGTGCTAGAGATAAGAGCCGGTCCTACGAGCAGTACTTC.

The chain uses TRBV2 and TRBJ2-2; TRBD2 aligns across 10 bases. The trim removed 8 bases at V and 6 bases at J, leaving 9 bases unmatched. CDR3 size: 15 residues. Per the germline V gene, CDR1 is SNHLY and CDR2 is FYNNEI. The CDR3 loop is CASQGRGLAPGELFF. CDR3 DNA sequence: TGTGCCAGCCAAGGACGGGGACTAGCGCCCGGGGAGCTGTTTTTT.

This clonotype was seen at least ten times. The rearrangement links TRBV7-6 to TRBJ1-4; weak D call: TRBD1 (5 bases). CDR1 and CDR2 from the germline V gene are SGHVS and FNYEAQ. This CDR3 is built from 15 residues. V dropped 4 bases and J dropped 6 bases, with 15 bases sitting between them. This CDR3 reads CASSSDRDGDEKLFF. In DNA form, the CDR3 reads TGTGCCAGCAGCTCCGACAGAGACGGGGATGAAAAACTGTTTTTT.

Points on this clonotype: A much larger clone sits a single nucleotide away, making a read error possible. The chain joins TRBV12-3 or TRBV12-4 to TRBJ2-5; tentative D call: TRBD1 (6 bases). The CDR3 length is 13 residues. With 6 bases removed from V and 5 bases from J, the gap between germline ends came to 13 bases. The CDR3 protein is CASRGAGVETQYF. As DNA, the CDR3 is TGTGCCAGCAGAGGGGCAGGGGTCGAGACCCAGTACTTC.